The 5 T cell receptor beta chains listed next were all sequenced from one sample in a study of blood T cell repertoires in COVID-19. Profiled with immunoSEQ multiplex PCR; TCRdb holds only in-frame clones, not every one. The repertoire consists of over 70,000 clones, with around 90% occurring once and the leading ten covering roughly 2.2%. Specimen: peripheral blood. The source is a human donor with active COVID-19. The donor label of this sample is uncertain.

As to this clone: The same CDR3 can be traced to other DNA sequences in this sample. Written as DNA, the CDR3 is TGTGCCAGCAGCTTGGGGCAGGGGGCCGGGTATGGCTACACCTTC. Protein: CASSLGQGAGYGYTF. V and J are TRBV5-6 and TRBJ1-2; TRBD1 aligns across 8 bases. Germline V gives CDR1 SGHDT, CDR2 YYEEEE. The CDR3 is 15 amino acids. Trimming removed 0 bases from V and 5 bases from J; junction bases left unmatched: 6.

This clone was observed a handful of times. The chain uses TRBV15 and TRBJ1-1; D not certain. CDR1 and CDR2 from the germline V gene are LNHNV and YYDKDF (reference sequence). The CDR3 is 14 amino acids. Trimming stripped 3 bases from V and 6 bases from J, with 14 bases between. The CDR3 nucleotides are TGTGCCACCAGCAGGGGTGAGGAAAGTTCTGAAGCTTTCTTT. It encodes CATSRGEESSEAFF.

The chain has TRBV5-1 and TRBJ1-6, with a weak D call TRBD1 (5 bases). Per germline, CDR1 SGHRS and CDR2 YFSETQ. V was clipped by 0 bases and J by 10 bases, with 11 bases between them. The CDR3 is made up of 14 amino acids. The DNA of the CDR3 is TGCGCCAGCAGCTTGGTGAGCGGGGACTCACCCCTCCACTTT. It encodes CASSLVSGDSPLHF.

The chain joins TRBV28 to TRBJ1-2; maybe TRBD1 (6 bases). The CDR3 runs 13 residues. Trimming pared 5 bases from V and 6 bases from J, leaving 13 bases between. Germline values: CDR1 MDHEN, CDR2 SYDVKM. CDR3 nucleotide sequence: TGTGCCAGCAGTGACAGGTGGCGAGATGGCTACACCTTC. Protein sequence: CASSDRWRDGYTF.

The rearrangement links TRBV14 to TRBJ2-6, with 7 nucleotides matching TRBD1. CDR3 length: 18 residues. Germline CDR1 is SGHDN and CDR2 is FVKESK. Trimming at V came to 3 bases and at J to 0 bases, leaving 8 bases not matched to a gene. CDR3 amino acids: CASSHQQGSLSGANVLTF. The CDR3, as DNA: TGTGCCAGCAGCCACCAACAGGGGAGTCTCTCTGGGGCCAACGTCCTGACTTTC.